This TCR beta chain comes out of a study of blood T cell repertoires in COVID-19. Study in general: From T cells, B-cell-depleted T cells, or PBMCs came the material, which was cDNA or gDNA.

V dropped 1 base and J dropped 6 bases, with 6 bases sitting between them. Germline V CDR1 and CDR2: LNHDA, SQIVND (reference sequence). CDR3 length equals 13 residues. Individuals aged about 18 to 89 years were recruited from about two dozen US areas. Participants reported their clinical history, and cohort assignment relied on those reports. For recovered donors of Cohort 3, there were two negative PCRs, clearance, or symptom resolution. Some clones are missing from TCRdb's copy, which holds only in-frame ones; the method was immunoSEQ multiplex PCR. Of over 350,000 clones listed, 87% are singletons.

This sequence was found in a woman in her fifties or sixties who had recovered from COVID-19. Material: PBMCs or T cells enriched from blood (not recorded which). This rearrangement joins TRBV19 to TRBJ2-2; D is unclear. CDR3 sequence (DNA): TGTGCCAGTAGTATAGTTGAGGCCGGGGAGCTGTTTTTT. Protein sequence: CASSIVEAGELFF.